This TCR beta chain came from a study of cytomegalovirus exposure and HLA in healthy donors. Study findings and constraints: Several of the most significant clusters appeared linked to common viral pathogens, based on a later analysis. Prediction of most subjects' HLA-A and HLA-B alleles by TCR beta sequences was reportedly accurate.

60 Vbeta and 13 Jbeta primers were used in PCR. Produced via immunoSEQ multiplex PCR; TCRdb's table is partial and in-frame only. Among some 270,000 clones listed, around nine tenths were seen once. The CDR3 extends over 13 amino acids. The germline CDR1 and CDR2 sequences are SNHLY and FYNNEI. Trimming took 4 bases from V and 2 from J, leaving 9 bases between them. On this clone itself: Its matching antigen is unknown.

The receptor's source is a girl aged 2 to 10 in good health and CMV-seronegative. The rearrangement links TRBV2 to TRBJ2-7; weak D call: TRBD2 (6 bases). The sample was PBMCs. The chain's CDR3 is CASSAGATYEQYF. Written as DNA, the CDR3 is TGTGCCAGCAGTGCGGGAGCGACCTACGAGCAGTACTTC.